This T cell receptor (beta chain) appears in the sequencing data of a study of cytomegalovirus exposure and HLA in healthy donors (dated by TCRdb to the late 2010s). Concerning the study at large: The approximately 710 repertoires of the first cohort and the 95 to 150 validation repertoires were produced on the same platform, according to a later analysis. The study combined high-throughput TCR immunosequencing, statistical association of individual TCRs with disease status, and machine learning to predict cytomegalovirus infection status. The aim of the study was to test whether cataloging public T cell receptors could identify signatures of past pathogen exposure. A separate validation cohort of 100 to 150 different subjects was used in addition to the approximately 640-subject first cohort.

Turning to this clone: Its antigen is not yet known. No much larger clone exists at a distance of one base, and base qualities are not known.

Donors formed part of the validation cohort, which comprised over a hundred subjects and was distinct from the first cohort of under 850 subjects. Library preparation used the immunoSEQ multiplex PCR assay. The study's own analysis went as follows. A statistical classification framework was built to diagnose cytomegalovirus status from the catalog of TCR beta chain sequences. TCRdb carries this immuneACCESS record with in-frame sequences only. Its versions omit some clonotypes, under half of them owing to an unresolved V gene in the studies checked, with the rest unexplained. V, J and clone size are taken as reported in that table, and D and trimming were inferred from the DNA itself. The sample has around 200,000 clones on record, 80% to 85% of them singletons. The biggest ten clones account for 2.5% to 3% of the sample. The research as a whole found: Of the cluster scores, around 95% were above 0 in a later analysis, which found that TCRs clustered in the first cohort also tended to co-occur in the 95 to 150 validation repertoires. In vitro tests confirmed that a few of the cytomegalovirus-associated TCR beta chains recognize cytomegalovirus antigens. The authors suggested that the approach could potentially be extended to other disease states and immunological phenotypes. In the study, 164 TCR beta chains were listed as associated with cytomegalovirus. While some public TCRs were present in many individuals, most TCR sequences turned up only very rarely across donors. A later analysis had no HLA typing for the validation cohort, so co-occurrence there was scored across all 130 or so repertoires. In both the original and validation cohorts, the classifier was reported to diagnose cytomegalovirus status with high specificity and sensitivity.

Sequencing used PBMCs. The TCR was taken from a woman under 30 in good health and CMV-seropositive.

CDR3 reads: CASGLPTGMAEAFF. The nucleotide sequence is TGTGCTAGTGGTTTGCCTACGGGTATGGCTGAAGCTTTCTTT. The chain employs TRBV12-5 and TRBJ1-1; the D gene is unclear. V and J are truncated by 2 bases and 6 bases respectively, leaving an intervening sequence of 13 bases. CDR3 length: 14 amino acids, cysteine to phenylalanine. Only CDR3 DNA remains: 42 bases, in frame from the first base. According to the germline V gene, CDR1 reads LGHNT and CDR2 reads FRNRAP.